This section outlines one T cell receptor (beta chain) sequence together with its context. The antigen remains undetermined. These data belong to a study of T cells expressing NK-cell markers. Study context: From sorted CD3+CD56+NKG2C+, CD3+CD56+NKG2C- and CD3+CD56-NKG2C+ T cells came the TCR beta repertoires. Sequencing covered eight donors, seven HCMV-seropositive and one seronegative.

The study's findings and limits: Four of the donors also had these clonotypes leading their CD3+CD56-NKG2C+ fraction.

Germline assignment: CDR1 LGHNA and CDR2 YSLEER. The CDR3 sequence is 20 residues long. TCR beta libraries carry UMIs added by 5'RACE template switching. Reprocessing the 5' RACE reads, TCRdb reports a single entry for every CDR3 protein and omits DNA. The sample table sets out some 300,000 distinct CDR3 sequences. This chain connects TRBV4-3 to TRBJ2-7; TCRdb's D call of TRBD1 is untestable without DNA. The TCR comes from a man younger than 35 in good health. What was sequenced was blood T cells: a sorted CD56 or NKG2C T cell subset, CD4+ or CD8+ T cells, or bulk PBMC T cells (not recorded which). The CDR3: CASSQARTGGNTPNTYEQYF.